This T cell receptor (beta chain) was recovered during a study of T cells in Graves' hyperthyroidism and ophthalmopathy. Study-level findings and limits: Most thyroid clonotypes with frequency above 0.001 were detected in blood. Ophthalmopathy was told apart from stable hyperthyroidism by a 13 V-J model.

This clonotype has at least ten counts. Its antigen is not known. Amplified TCR beta CDR3 regions derived from RNA transcripts. The HTBI set primed first-round TCR CDR3 RT-PCR. TCRdb reprocessed the multiplex PCR reads with MiXCR, giving one entry per CDR3 protein. Of under 550,000 distinct CDR3 sequences in the sample, about 20% were seen once. Trimming removed 0 bases at V and 2 bases at J, with 2 bases between. CDR1 is LGHNT, CDR2 FRNRAP, per germline. This CDR3 region has 12 residues. Uncontrolled infection, other autoimmune disease, pregnancy or lactation excluded patients. Clinical symptoms, serum thyroxine, TRAb, thyroid ultrasound and orbital computed tomography established diagnosis.

The sequence was collected from a man aged 35-49 years with Graves' ophthalmopathy. Input material: blood. The rearrangement links TRBV12-5 to TRBJ2-7; no firm D call. The CDR3 region has the DNA TGTGCTAGTGGTTTGGTACCCTACGAGCAGTACTTC. This sequence encodes CASGLVPYEQYF.